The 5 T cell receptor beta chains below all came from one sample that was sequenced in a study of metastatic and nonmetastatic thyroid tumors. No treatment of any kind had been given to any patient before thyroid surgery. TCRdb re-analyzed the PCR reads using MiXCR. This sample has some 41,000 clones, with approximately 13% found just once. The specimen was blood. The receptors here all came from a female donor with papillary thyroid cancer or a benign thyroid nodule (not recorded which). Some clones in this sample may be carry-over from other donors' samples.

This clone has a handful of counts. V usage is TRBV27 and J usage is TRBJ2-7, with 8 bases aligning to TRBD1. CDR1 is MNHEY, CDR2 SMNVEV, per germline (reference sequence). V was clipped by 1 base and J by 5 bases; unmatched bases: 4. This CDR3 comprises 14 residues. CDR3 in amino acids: CASSLLGTGNEQYF. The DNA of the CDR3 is TGTGCCAGCAGTTTATTGGGGACAGGAAACGAGCAGTACTTC.

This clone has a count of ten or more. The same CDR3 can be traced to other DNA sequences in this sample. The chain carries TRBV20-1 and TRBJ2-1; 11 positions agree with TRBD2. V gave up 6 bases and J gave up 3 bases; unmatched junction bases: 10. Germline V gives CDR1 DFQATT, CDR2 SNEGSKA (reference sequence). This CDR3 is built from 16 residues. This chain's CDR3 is CSAPSGGTSGYNEQFF. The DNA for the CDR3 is TGCAGTGCCCCTTCCGGGGGGACTAGCGGCTACAATGAGCAGTTCTTC.

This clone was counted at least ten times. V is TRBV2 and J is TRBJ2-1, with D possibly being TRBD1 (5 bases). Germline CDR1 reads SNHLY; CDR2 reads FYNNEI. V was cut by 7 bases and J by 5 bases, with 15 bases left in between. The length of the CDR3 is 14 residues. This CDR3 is CASTPIRTNNEQFF. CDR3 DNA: TGTGCCAGCACTCCTATAAGGACAAACAATGAGCAGTTCTTC.

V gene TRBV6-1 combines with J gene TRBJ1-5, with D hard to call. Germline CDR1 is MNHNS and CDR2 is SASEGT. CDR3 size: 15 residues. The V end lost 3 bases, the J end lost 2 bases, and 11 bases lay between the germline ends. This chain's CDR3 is CASSESAGGNQPQHF. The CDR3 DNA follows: TGTGCCAGCAGTGAGAGCGCAGGCGGCAATCAGCCCCAGCATTTT.

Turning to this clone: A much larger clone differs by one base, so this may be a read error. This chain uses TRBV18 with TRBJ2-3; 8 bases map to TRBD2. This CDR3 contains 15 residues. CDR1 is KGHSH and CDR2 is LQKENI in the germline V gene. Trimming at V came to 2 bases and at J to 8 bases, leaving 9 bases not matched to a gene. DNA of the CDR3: TGTGCCAGCTCACCAAATACCGGGAGGGAACGTACGCAGTATTTT. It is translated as CASSPNTGRERTQYF.